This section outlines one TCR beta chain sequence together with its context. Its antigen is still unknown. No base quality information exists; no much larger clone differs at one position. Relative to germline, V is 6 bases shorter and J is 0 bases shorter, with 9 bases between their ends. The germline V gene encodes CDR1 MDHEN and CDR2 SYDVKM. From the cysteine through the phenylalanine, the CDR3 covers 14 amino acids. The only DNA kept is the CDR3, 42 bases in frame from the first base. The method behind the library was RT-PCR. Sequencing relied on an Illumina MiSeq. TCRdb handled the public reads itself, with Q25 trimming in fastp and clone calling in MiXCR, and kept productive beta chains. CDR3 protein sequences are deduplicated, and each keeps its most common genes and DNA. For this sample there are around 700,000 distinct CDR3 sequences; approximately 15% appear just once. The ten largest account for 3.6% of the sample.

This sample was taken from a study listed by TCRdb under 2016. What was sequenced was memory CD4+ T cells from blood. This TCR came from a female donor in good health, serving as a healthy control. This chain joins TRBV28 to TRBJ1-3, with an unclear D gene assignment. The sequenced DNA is TGTGCCAGCAGCGTAAGCAGCTCTGGAAACACCATATATTTT. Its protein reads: CASSVSSSGNTIYF.